A single TCR beta chain is shown here with its context. Which antigen it targets is not known. No base-level quality is on record; no much larger clone is a single base apart. This entry is derived from a study (dated by TCRdb to between 2020 and 2023). The germline V gene (reference sequence) sets CDR1 to LNHDA and CDR2 to SQIVND. The junction shows trimming of 5 bases on V and 6 bases on J, plus 14 bases between the germline ends. The cysteine opens and the phenylalanine closes a CDR3 of 13 amino acids. CDR3 DNA only is kept here, 39 bases in frame from base 1. Results and caveats for the whole study, not just this receptor: Further investigation, including longitudinal sampling and assessment of a control group, is stated by the authors to be required.

PBMCs were isolated from peripheral blood, and genomic DNA from unsorted PBMCs was used for TCR beta sequencing. TCR beta chain repertoires were profiled by survey-level sequencing on the immunoSEQ platform. For the original study's pipeline: Repertoire diversity was quantified as the inverse Simpson index, and CDR3 amino acid length spectratypes and V-J pairing frequencies were compared. Clonotypes specific to SARS-CoV-2, CMV, influenza A and EBV were annotated by matching TCR beta CDR3 sequences against VDJdb. Sourced from immuneACCESS, this table was stored by TCRdb with only in-frame sequences that have V and J called. A share of the clones is absent; for the studies checked, an unresolved V gene accounts for under half, and the remainder has no known explanation. The V and J calls and clone size are taken from that table; D and trimming were inferred from the DNA. The sample data list 60,000 to 75,000 clones, and 90% to 95% of these were observed just once. The top ten constitute roughly 4.2% of the sample.

The receptor was derived from a man aged 40-50 years with rheumatoid arthritis. The sequenced material came from PBMCs. Recombination connected TRBV19 to TRBJ2-7; no D gene can be assigned with confidence. The DNA is TGTGCCAGTAGTGTTCAAACCGAATTCGAGCAGTACTTC. It encodes CASSVQTEFEQYF.